Below, 20 T cell receptor beta chains from the same sample are listed, as sequenced in a study of T-cell reconstitution after alpha-beta-depleted transplantation in children. The library targeted TCRbeta and was prepared with unique molecular identifiers. Via MiXCR, TCRdb re-called the PCR reads, giving one row per CDR3 protein. The table has 450,000 to 600,000 distinct CDR3 sequences, 10% to 15% seen once. The source was PBMCs, mostly from graft donor cells, collected 360 days after TCRalphabeta/CD19-depleted stem cell transplant. These receptors originate from a male patient younger than 18 who had a stem cell transplant for acute myeloid leukemia, so the T cells may come from the graft donor.

The rearrangement links TRBV7-2 to TRBJ2-7; no clear D. V lost 1 base to trimming and J lost 0 bases, with 16 bases between them. CDR1 and CDR2 (germline): SGHTA, FQGNSA. The length of the CDR3 is 17 residues. The CDR3 loop reads CASSLGSWATSSYEQYF. Here the CDR3 DNA reads TGTGCCAGCAGCTTAGGGTCCTGGGCTACCTCCTCCTACGAGCAGTACTTC.

This clonotype was counted many times. V and J are TRBV11-2 and TRBJ1-2; D gene uncertain. Germline CDR1 reads SGHAT; CDR2 reads FQNNGV. V was pared by 4 bases and J by 0 bases, with 6 bases between. The CDR3 sequence is 13 residues long. This CDR3 reads CASSSGTNYGYTF. The CDR3 nucleotides read TGTGCCAGCAGCTCCGGGACTAACTATGGCTACACCTTC.

The rearrangement joins TRBV7-6 to TRBJ2-3; tentative D call: TRBD2 (6 bases). The V end was cut by 0 bases, the J end by 0 bases, with 16 bases between. This CDR3 region has 18 residues. The germline V gene encodes CDR1 SGHVS and CDR2 FNYEAQ. The CDR3 DNA sequence: TGTGCCAGCAGCTTAGCGCGGGGCGGGGCCACTAGCACAGATACGCAGTATTTT. Its translation: CASSLARGGATSTDTQYF.

At least ten counts were recorded for this clonotype. This chain uses TRBV3-1 with TRBJ2-5; the D gene is possibly TRBD2 (6 bases). The CDR3 consists of 13 residues. Germline V CDR1 and CDR2: LGHDT, YNNKEL (reference sequence). Trimming cost V 5 bases and J 2 bases, with 9 bases left between them. CDR3 amino acids: CASSRGLQETQYF. Here the CDR3 DNA reads TGTGCCAGCAGCAGGGGACTGCAAGAGACCCAGTACTTC.

This clonotype was counted only a few times. The J gene is TRBJ2-7, the V gene TRBV3-1; D ambiguous. Germline CDR1 and CDR2: LGHDT and YNNKEL (reference sequence). The V gene lost 1 base and the J gene lost 3 bases, with 7 bases spanning the gap. The CDR3 sequence is 13 residues long. For the CDR3, the DNA is TGTGCCAGCAGCCAAGTCTGGGACTACGAGCAGTACTTC. Its protein product is CASSQVWDYEQYF.

In its sample, this clonotype was seen a few times. The J gene is TRBJ2-7, the V gene TRBV10-3; 9 bases are shared with TRBD1. Per the germline V gene, CDR1 is ENHRY and CDR2 is SYGVKD. With V trimmed by 6 bases and J by 6 bases, 12 bases remained unmatched. The CDR3 extends over 15 amino acids. The CDR3 DNA reads as TGTGCCATCAGGGAGGAACAGGGGGCTCCCCTCGAGCAGTACTTC. It translates to CAIREEQGAPLEQYF.

This clonotype has a count of ten or more. The genes are TRBV20-1 and TRBJ2-7, with no clear D. V lost 3 bases to trimming and J lost 0 bases, with 6 bases between them. The CDR3 sequence is 12 residues long. Germline lookup yields CDR1 DFQATT and CDR2 SNEGSKA (reference sequence). In DNA form, the CDR3 reads TGCAGTGCTAGGGGAATCTCCTACGAGCAGTACTTC. Protein: CSARGISYEQYF.

This clonotype turned up a few times. The chain joins TRBV20-1 to TRBJ2-7; D remains unclear. Trimming removed 0 bases from V and 2 bases from J, with 8 bases in between. The CDR3 runs 13 residues. CDR1 DFQATT and CDR2 SNEGSKA come from the germline V gene (reference sequence). As DNA, the CDR3 is TGCAGTGCTAGAGATCACCAGGCCTACGAGCAGTACTTC. This translates into CSARDHQAYEQYF.

V gene TRBV7-6 combines with J gene TRBJ2-7, with TRBD1 matching over 8 bases. The CDR3 consists of 13 residues. Germline V gene lookup returns CDR1 SGHVS and CDR2 FNYEAQ. V lost 5 bases to trimming and J lost 6 bases; unmatched junction nucleotides: 6. The CDR3 region is CASSPEDRAEQYF. CDR3 coding DNA: TGTGCCAGCAGCCCCGAGGACAGGGCCGAGCAGTACTTC.

This chain joins TRBV11-2 and TRBJ2-1; D remains ambiguous. Germline lookup yields CDR1 SGHAT and CDR2 FQNNGV. The CDR3 has 15 residues. Trimming took off 0 bases at V and 11 bases at J, with 17 bases between the two ends. CDR3 in DNA: TGTGCCAGCAGCTTAGATTACACTGGGTCTAGGCAGCAGTTCTTC. Translation: CASSLDYTGSRQQFF.

The V and J genes are TRBV28 and TRBJ1-2; 9 positions agree with TRBD1. Germline V gene sequence: CDR1 MDHEN, CDR2 SYDVKM. Trimming removed 5 bases from V and 3 bases from J; junction bases left unmatched: 7. The CDR3 spans 15 residues. Here the CDR3 reads CASSPGQGIYYGYTF. In DNA, the CDR3 is TGTGCCAGCAGTCCCGGACAGGGGATTTACTATGGCTACACCTTC.

The CDR3 is CASSPRQTGQPQHF. Written as DNA, the CDR3 is TGTGCCAGCAGTCCCAGACAGACTGGTCAGCCCCAGCATTTT. The chain carries TRBV5-6 and TRBJ1-5; tentatively, D is TRBD1 (5 bases). Trimming stripped 5 bases from V and 6 bases from J, with 15 bases between. The CDR3 has 14 residues. Germline V gene lookup returns CDR1 SGHDT and CDR2 YYEEEE.

The chain employs TRBV20-1 and TRBJ2-7; D is unresolved. The V and J ends lost 6 bases and 1 base respectively, with 10 bases between them. The CDR3 sequence is 12 residues long. Per the germline V gene, CDR1 is DFQATT and CDR2 is SNEGSKA (reference sequence). The CDR3 here is CSAYYPSYEQYF. CDR3 nucleotides: TGCAGTGCCTACTACCCATCCTACGAGCAGTACTTC.

The rearrangement joins TRBV3-1 to TRBJ2-1, with D perhaps matching TRBD2 (5 bases). The CDR3 sequence is 16 residues long. From germline, CDR1 is LGHDT and CDR2 YNNKEL (reference sequence). Trimming shortened V by 3 bases and J by 10 bases, and 22 bases separated the two germline ends. CDR3 amino acids: CASSHWWNRIGGEQFF. CDR3 DNA: TGTGCCAGCAGCCATTGGTGGAACCGAATTGGCGGGGAGCAGTTCTTC.

The sample holds a few counts of this clonotype. The genes are TRBV20-1 and TRBJ2-1; 10 nucleotides line up with TRBD2. V was pared by 2 bases and J by 2 bases, with 9 bases of the junction left unmatched. Germline V gene data show CDR1 as DFQATT and CDR2 as SNEGSKA (reference sequence). The CDR3 contains 17 residues. The CDR3 nucleotides are TGCAGTGCTAGAATCAGGACTAGCGGTCCTCCCTACAATGAGCAGTTCTTC. Translated, it gives CSARIRTSGPPYNEQFF.

V usage is TRBV14 and J usage is TRBJ2-7; D remains ambiguous. The germline V gene has CDR1 SGHDN and CDR2 FVKESK. The CDR3 is 14 residues long. V shed 5 bases and J shed 0 bases, with 11 bases lying between them. CDR3 sequence reads: CASSSRTVSYEQYF. The CDR3 DNA reads TGTGCCAGCAGCTCCCGGACCGTCTCCTACGAGCAGTACTTC.

This clonotype occurred a few times. V usage is TRBV2 and J usage is TRBJ1-5; TRBD1 might be the D (5 bases). Trimming left V 5 bases short and J 7 bases short, with 15 bases between. CDR1 SNHLY and CDR2 FYNNEI come from the germline V gene. The CDR3 is 14 residues long. The CDR3 DNA follows: TGTGCCAGCAGTACCCAGGGTAGTGGACAGCCCCAGCATTTT. Protein: CASSTQGSGQPQHF. Supplemented by reference TRBV2 and TRBJ1-5, the full variable domain reads EPEVTQTPSHQVTQMGQEVILRCVPISNHLYFYWYRQILGQKVEFLVSFYNNEISEKSEIFDDQFSVERPDGSNFTLKIRSTKLEDSAMYFCASSTQGSGQPQHFGDGTRLSIL.

This clonotype was seen only a few times. Sequence at one end of the junction differs from germline and may be a read error. The chain uses TRBV20-1 and TRBJ1-1, with D uncertain. The CDR3 has 14 residues. Germline CDR1 is DFQATT and CDR2 is SNEGSKA (reference sequence). The CDR3 DNA reads TGCAGTGCTAGAGATCAATTAGGTGGGGTCATTAAAATCTTT. Protein: CSARDQLGGVIKIF.

V is TRBV9 and J is TRBJ2-3; D not resolved. The CDR3 has 14 amino acids. Trimming removed 0 bases from V and 7 bases from J, with 12 bases in between. Germline V gene lookup returns CDR1 SGDLS and CDR2 YYNGEE. CDR3 protein: CASSVGRKTNTQYF. CDR3 bases: TGTGCCAGCAGCGTAGGAAGGAAGACCAATACGCAGTATTTT.

The gene calls are TRBV21-1 and TRBJ2-7; the table's D gene call, TRBD2, was not cross checked with the DNA. TRBV21-1 is given as a pseudogene. The CDR3 extends over 17 amino acids. The CDR3 DNA follows: TGTGCCAGCAGCAACGCCGGGACTAGCGCCAAACCCTACGAGCAGTACTTC. Amino acids: CASSNAGTSAKPYEQYF.